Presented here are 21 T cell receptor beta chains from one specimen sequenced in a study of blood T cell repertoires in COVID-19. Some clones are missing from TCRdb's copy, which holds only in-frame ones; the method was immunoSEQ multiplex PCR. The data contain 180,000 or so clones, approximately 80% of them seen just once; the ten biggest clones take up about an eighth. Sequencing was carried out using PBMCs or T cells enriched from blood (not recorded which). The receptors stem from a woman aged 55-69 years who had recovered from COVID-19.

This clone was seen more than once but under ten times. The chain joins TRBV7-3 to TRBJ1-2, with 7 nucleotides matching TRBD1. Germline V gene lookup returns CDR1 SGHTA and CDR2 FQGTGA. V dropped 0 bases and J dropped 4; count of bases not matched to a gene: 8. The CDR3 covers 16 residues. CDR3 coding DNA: TGTGCCAGCAGCTTAACTGGGACAGAGAAGGGCTATGGCTACACCTTC. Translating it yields CASSLTGTEKGYGYTF.

The CDR3 spells CASSRQGGNIQYF. DNA for the CDR3: TGTGCCAGCAGTCGACAGGGTGGGAACATTCAGTACTTC. This chain links TRBV9 with TRBJ2-4; 7 bases are a match to TRBD1. V gave up 5 bases and J gave up 7 bases; unmatched junction bases: 6. CDR1 and CDR2 from the germline V gene are SGDLS and YYNGEE. The CDR3 loop spans 13 amino acids.

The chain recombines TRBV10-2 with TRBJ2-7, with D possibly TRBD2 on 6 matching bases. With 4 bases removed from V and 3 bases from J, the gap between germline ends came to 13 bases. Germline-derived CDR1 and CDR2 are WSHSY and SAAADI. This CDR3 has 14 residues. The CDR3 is CASSVGTGYYEQYF. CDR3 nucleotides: TGCGCCAGCAGTGTTGGGACTGGATACTACGAGCAGTACTTC.

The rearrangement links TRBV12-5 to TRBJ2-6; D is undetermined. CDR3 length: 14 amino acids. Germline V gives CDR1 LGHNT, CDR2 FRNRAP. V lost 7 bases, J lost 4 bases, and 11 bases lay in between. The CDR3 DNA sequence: TGTGCTAGTGCCCCTCGGGTGGGGGCCAACGTCCTGACTTTC. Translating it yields CASAPRVGANVLTF.

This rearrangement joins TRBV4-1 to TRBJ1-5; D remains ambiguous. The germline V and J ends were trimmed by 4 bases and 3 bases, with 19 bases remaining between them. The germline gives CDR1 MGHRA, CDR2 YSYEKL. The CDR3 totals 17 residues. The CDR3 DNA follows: TGCGCCAGCAGCCCAGGCGCCGTCCGTACTTACAATCAGCCCCAGCATTTT. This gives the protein CASSPGAVRTYNQPQHF.

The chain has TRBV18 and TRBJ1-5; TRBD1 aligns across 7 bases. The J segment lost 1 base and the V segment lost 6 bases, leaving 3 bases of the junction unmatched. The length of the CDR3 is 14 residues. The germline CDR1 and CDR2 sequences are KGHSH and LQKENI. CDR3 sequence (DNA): TGTGCCAGCTCGGGACAGAACAGCAATCAGCCCCAGCATTTT. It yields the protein CASSGQNSNQPQHF. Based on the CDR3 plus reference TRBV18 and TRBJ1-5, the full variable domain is NAGVMQNPRHLVRRRGQEARLRCSPMKGHSHVYWYRQLPEEGLKFMVYLQKENIIDESGMPKERFSAEFPKEGPSILRIQQVVRGDSAAYFCASSGQNSNQPQHFGDGTRLSIL.

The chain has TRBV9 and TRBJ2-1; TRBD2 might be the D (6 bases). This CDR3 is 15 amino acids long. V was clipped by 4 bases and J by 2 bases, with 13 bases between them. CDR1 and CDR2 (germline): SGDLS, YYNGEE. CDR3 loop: CASSRTGDPYNEQFF. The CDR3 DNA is TGTGCCAGCAGCAGAACGGGGGATCCCTACAATGAGCAGTTCTTC. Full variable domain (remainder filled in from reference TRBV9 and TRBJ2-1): DSGVTQTPKHLITATGQRVTLRCSPRSGDLSVYWYQQSLDQGLQFLIQYYNGEERAKGNILERFSAQQFPDLHSELNLSSLELGDSALYFCASSRTGDPYNEQFFGPGTRLTVL.

The CDR3 DNA sequence: TGTGCCAGCAGAGACAACTCTGGGGCCAACGTCCTGACTTTC. It specifies CASRDNSGANVLTF. J is TRBJ2-6 and V is TRBV2; no clear D gene. The CDR3 consists of 14 residues. Trimming pared 6 bases from V and 0 bases from J, leaving 6 bases between. Germline CDR1 and CDR2: SNHLY and FYNNEI.

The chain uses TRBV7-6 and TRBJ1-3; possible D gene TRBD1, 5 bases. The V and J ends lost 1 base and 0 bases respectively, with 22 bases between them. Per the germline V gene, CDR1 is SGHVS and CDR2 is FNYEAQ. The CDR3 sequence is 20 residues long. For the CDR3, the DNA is TGTGCCAGCAGCTTAGGGCCCCCCGCCAGGGCGGGGCTCTCTGGAAACACCATATATTTT. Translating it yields CASSLGPPARAGLSGNTIYF.

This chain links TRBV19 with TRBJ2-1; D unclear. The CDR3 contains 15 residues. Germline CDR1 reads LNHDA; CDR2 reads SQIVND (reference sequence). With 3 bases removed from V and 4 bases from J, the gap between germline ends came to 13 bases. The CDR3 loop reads CASSILPGPYNEQFF. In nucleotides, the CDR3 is TGTGCCAGTAGTATCCTCCCGGGTCCGTACAATGAGCAGTTCTTC.

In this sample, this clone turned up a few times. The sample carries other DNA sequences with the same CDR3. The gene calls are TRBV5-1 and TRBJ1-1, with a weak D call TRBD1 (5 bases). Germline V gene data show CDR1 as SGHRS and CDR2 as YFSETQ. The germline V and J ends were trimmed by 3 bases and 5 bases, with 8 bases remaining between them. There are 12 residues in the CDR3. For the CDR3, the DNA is TGCGCCAGCAGCTGGGGGGGAACTGAAGCTTTCTTT. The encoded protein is CASSWGGTEAFF. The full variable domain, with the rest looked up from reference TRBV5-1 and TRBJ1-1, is KAGVTQTPRYLIKTRGQQVTLSCSPISGHRSVSWYQQTPGQGLQFLFEYFSETQRNKGNFPGRFSGRQFSNSRSEMNVSTLELGDSALYLCASSWGGTEAFFGQGTRLTVV.

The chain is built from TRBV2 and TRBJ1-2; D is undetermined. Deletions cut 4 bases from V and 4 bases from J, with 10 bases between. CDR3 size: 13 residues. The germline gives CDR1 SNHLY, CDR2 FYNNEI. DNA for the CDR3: TGTGCCAGCAGTGTTCAGGCACGCTATGGCTACACCTTC. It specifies CASSVQARYGYTF.

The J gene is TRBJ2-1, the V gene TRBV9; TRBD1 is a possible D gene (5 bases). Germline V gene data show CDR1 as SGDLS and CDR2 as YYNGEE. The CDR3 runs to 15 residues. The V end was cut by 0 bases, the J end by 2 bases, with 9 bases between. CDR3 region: CASSVDPGTYNEQFF. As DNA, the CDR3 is TGTGCCAGCAGCGTAGACCCAGGGACCTACAATGAGCAGTTCTTC. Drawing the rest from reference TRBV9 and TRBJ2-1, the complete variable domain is DSGVTQTPKHLITATGQRVTLRCSPRSGDLSVYWYQQSLDQGLQFLIQYYNGEERAKGNILERFSAQQFPDLHSELNLSSLELGDSALYFCASSVDPGTYNEQFFGPGTRLTVL.

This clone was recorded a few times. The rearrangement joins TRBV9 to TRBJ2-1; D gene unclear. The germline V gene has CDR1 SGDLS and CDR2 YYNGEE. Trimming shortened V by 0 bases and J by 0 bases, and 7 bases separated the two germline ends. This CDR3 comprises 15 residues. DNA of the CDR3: TGTGCCAGCAGCGTAGGCGGAAACTCCTACAATGAGCAGTTCTTC. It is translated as CASSVGGNSYNEQFF.

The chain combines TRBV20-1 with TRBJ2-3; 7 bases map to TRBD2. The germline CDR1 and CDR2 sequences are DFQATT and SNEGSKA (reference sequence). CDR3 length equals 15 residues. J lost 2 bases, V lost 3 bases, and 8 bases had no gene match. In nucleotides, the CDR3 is TGCAGTGCTAGTCCTCTAGCGGAGCTCACAGATACGCAGTATTTT. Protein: CSASPLAELTDTQYF.

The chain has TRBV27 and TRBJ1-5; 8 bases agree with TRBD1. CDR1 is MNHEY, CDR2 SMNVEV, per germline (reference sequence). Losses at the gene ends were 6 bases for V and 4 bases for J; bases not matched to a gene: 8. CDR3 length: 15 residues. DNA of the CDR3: TGTGCCAGCAGCTCCTCGACAGGGGCTAATCAGCCCCAGCATTTT. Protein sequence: CASSSSTGANQPQHF.

CDR3 coding DNA: TGTGCCAGCAGCGTAGGCCCGGGGTCAATTGAGCAGTTCTTC. It translates to CASSVGPGSIEQFF. The gene calls are TRBV9 and TRBJ2-1; tentative D call: TRBD2 (5 bases). The CDR3 runs 14 residues. The ends were cut back, 0 bases at V and 9 bases at J, with 13 bases in the middle. Germline CDR1 and CDR2: SGDLS and YYNGEE.

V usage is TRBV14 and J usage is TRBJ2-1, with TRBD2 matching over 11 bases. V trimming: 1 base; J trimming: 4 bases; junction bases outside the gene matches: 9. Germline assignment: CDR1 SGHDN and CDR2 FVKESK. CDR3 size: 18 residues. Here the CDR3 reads CASSQAIWGLAAYNEQFF. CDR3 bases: TGTGCCAGCAGCCAAGCCATCTGGGGACTAGCGGCTTACAATGAGCAGTTCTTC.

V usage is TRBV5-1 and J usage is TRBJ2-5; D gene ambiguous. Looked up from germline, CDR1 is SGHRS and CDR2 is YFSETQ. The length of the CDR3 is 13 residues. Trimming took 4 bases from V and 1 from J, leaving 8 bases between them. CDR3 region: CASSPTPQETQYF. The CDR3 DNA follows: TGCGCCAGCAGCCCGACACCCCAAGAGACCCAGTACTTC.

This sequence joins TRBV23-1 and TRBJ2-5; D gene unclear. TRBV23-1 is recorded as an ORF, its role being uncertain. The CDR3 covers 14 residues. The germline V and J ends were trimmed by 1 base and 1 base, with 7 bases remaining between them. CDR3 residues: CASSQYRSQETQYF. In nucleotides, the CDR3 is TGCGCCAGCAGTCAATATCGGTCCCAAGAGACCCAGTACTTC.

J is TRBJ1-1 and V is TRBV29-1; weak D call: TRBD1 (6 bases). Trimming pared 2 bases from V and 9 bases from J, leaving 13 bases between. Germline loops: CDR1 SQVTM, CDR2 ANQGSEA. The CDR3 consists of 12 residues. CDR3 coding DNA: TGCAGCGTTGAACGAGAGGGGGGGAAAGCTTTCTTT. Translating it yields CSVEREGGKAFF.